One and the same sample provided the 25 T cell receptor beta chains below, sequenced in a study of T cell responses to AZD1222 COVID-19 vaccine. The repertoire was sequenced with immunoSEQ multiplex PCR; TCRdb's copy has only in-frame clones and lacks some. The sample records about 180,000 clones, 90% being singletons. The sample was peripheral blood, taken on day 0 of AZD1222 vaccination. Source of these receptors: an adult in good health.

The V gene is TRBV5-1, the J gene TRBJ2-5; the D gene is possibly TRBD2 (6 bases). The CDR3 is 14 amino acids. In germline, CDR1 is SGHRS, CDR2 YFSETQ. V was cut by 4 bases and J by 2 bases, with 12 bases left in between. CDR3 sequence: CASSRTTKQETQYF. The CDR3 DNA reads TGCGCCAGCAGCCGGACTACCAAACAAGAGACCCAGTACTTC.

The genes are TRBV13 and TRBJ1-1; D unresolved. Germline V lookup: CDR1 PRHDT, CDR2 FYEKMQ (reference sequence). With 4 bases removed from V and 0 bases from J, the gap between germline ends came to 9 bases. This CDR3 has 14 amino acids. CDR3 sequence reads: CASSSLQLNTEAFF. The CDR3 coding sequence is TGTGCCAGCAGCTCCCTACAGCTGAACACTGAAGCTTTCTTT.

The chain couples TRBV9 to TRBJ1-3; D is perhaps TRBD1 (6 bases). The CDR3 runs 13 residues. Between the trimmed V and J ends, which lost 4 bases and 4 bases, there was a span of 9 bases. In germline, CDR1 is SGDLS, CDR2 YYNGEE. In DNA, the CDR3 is TGTGCCAGCAGCTCCGGGACAGGAAACACCATATATTTT. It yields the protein CASSSGTGNTIYF.

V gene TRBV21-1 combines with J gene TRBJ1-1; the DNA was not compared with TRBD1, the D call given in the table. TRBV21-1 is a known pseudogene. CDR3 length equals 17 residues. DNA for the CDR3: TGTGCCAGCAGCGAACAAAAACACATTTCATCGAACACTGAAGCTTTCTTT. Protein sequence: CASSEQKHISSNTEAFF.

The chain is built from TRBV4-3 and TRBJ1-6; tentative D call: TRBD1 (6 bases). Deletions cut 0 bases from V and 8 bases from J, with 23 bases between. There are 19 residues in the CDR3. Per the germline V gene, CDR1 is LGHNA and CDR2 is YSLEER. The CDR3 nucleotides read TGCGCCAGCAGCCAAGATCTTACAGGGACGGGTTCAAGGGATTCACCCCTCCACTTT. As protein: CASSQDLTGTGSRDSPLHF.

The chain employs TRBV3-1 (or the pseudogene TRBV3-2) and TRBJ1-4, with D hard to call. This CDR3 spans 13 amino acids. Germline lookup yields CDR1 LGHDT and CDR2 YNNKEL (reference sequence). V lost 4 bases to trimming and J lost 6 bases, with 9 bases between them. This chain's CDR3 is CASSPTEYEKLFF. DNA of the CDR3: TGTGCCAGCAGCCCCACAGAGTATGAAAAACTGTTTTTT.

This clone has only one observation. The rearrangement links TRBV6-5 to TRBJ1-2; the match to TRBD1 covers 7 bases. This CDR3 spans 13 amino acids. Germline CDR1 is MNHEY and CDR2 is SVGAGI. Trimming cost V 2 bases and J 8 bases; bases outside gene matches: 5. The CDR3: CASSYGQGGGYTF. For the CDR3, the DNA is TGTGCCAGCAGTTACGGGCAGGGGGGAGGCTACACCTTC.

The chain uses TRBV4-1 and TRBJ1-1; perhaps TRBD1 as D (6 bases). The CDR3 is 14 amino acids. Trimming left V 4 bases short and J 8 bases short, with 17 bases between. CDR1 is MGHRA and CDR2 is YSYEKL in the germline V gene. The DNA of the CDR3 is TGCGCCAGCAGCCTTACCTCGGACAGTAAAGAAGCTTTCTTT. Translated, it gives CASSLTSDSKEAFF.

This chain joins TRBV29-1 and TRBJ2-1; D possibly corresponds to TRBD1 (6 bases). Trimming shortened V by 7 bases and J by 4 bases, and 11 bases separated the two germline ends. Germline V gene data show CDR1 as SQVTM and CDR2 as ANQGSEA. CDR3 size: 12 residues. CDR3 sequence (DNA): TGCAGCGGGGACGGACAGTACAATGAGCAGTTCTTC. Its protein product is CSGDGQYNEQFF.

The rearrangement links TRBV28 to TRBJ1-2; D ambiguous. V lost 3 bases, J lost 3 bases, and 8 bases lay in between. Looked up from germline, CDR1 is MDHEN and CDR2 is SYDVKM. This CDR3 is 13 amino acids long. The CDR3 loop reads CASSFNRDYGYTF. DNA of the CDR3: TGTGCCAGCAGTTTTAATCGTGACTATGGCTACACCTTC.

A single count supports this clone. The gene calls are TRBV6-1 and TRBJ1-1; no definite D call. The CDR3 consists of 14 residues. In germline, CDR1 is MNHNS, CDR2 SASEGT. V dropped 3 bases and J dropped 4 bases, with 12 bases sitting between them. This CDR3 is CASSDLYPGTEAFF. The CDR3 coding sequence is TGTGCCAGCAGTGATCTTTACCCGGGCACTGAAGCTTTCTTT.

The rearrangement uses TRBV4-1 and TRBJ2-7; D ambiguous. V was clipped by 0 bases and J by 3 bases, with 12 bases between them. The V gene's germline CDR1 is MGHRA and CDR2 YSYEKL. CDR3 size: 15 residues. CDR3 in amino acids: CASSQDSSFLYEQYF. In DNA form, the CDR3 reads TGCGCCAGCAGCCAAGATAGCAGTTTCCTCTACGAGCAGTACTTC.

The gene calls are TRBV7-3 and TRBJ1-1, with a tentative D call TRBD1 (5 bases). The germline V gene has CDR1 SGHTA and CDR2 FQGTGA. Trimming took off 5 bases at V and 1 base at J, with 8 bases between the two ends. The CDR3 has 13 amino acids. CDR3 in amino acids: CASSLDRNTEAFF. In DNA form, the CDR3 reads TGTGCCAGCAGCCTCGACAGGAACACTGAAGCTTTCTTT.

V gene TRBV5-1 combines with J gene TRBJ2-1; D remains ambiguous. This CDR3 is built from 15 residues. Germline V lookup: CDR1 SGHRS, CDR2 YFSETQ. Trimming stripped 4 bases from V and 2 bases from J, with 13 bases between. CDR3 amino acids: CASSADQTAYNEQFF. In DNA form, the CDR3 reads TGCGCCAGCAGCGCAGACCAAACCGCCTACAATGAGCAGTTCTTC.

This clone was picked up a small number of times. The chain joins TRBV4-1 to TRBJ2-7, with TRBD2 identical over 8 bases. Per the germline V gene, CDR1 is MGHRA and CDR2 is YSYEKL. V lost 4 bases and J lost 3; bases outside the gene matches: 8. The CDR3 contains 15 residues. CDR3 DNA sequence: TGCGCCAGCAGCCTACTAGCGGATGAGTACTACGAGCAGTACTTC. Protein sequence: CASSLLADEYYEQYF.

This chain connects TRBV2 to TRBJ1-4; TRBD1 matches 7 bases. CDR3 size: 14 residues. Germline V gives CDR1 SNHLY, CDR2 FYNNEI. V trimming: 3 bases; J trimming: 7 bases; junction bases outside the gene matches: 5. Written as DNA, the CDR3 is TGTGCCAGCAGTGATTATCGGACAGGTGAAAAACTGTTTTTT. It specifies CASSDYRTGEKLFF.

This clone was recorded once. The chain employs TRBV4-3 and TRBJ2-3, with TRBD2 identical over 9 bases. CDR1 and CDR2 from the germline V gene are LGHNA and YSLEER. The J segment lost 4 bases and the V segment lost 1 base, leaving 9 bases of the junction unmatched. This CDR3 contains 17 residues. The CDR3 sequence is CASSQGLSGGGADTQYF. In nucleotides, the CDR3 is TGCGCCAGCAGCCAAGGACTTAGCGGGGGAGGGGCAGATACGCAGTATTTT.

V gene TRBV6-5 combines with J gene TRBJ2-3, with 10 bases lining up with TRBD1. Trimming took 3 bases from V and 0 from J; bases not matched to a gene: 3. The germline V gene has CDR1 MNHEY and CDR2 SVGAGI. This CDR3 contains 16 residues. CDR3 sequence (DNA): TGTGCCAGCAGTTATCGACAGGGGGCGAGCACAGATACGCAGTATTTT. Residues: CASSYRQGASTDTQYF.

CDR3 nucleotide sequence: TGTGCCAGCAGCGGAGGCTCGACGACTGCCGGCCCCTACGAGCAGTACTTC. It yields the protein CASSGGSTTAGPYEQYF. V and J are TRBV7-6 and TRBJ2-7; D is perhaps TRBD2 (5 bases). The germline V gene has CDR1 SGHVS and CDR2 FNYEAQ. Trimming removed 5 bases at V and 2 bases at J, with 22 bases between. This CDR3 is 17 amino acids long.

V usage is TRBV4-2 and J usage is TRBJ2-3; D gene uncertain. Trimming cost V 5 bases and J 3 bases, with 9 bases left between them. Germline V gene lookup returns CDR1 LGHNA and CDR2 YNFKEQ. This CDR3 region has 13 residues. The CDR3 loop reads CASSSRRTDTQYF. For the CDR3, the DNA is TGTGCCAGCAGCAGTCGACGAACAGATACGCAGTATTTT.

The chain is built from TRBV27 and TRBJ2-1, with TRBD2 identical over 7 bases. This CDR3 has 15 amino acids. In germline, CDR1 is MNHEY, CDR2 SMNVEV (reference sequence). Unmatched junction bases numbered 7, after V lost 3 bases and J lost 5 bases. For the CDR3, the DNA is TGTGCCAGCAGTTTCGGCGGGGGAGCCCACAATGAGCAGTTCTTC. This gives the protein CASSFGGGAHNEQFF.

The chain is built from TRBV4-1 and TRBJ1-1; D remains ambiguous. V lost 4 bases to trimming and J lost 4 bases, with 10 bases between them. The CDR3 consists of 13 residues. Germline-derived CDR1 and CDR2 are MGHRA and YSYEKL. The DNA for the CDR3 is TGCGCCAGCAGCCCGAACTCATTCACTGAAGCTTTCTTT. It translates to CASSPNSFTEAFF.

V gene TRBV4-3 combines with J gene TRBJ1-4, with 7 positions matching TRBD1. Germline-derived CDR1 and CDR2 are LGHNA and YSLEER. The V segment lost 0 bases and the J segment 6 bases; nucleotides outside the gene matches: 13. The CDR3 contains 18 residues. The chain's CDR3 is CASSQERPGGIWDEKLFF. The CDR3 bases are TGCGCCAGCAGCCAAGAGCGTCCAGGGGGTATTTGGGATGAAAAACTGTTTTTT.

The CDR3 coding sequence is TGTGCCAGCAGCTCTCGTTGGGGAGGGGATCAGCCCCAGCATTTT. It yields the protein CASSSRWGGDQPQHF. The chain combines TRBV7-2 with TRBJ1-5, with D maybe TRBD1 (5 bases). Trimming left V 4 bases short and J 5 bases short, with 15 bases between. The CDR3 extends over 15 amino acids. Germline V gene sequence: CDR1 SGHTA, CDR2 FQGNSA.

CDR3 sequence: CASSLPGLNTEAFF. The CDR3 DNA sequence: TGTGCCAGCAGTTTACCGGGACTGAACACTGAAGCTTTCTTT. The rearrangement links TRBV6-5 to TRBJ1-1, with D perhaps matching TRBD1 (5 bases). The CDR3 contains 14 residues. CDR1 is MNHEY, CDR2 SVGAGI, per germline. Between the trimmed V and J ends, which lost 4 bases and 0 bases, there was a span of 9 bases.